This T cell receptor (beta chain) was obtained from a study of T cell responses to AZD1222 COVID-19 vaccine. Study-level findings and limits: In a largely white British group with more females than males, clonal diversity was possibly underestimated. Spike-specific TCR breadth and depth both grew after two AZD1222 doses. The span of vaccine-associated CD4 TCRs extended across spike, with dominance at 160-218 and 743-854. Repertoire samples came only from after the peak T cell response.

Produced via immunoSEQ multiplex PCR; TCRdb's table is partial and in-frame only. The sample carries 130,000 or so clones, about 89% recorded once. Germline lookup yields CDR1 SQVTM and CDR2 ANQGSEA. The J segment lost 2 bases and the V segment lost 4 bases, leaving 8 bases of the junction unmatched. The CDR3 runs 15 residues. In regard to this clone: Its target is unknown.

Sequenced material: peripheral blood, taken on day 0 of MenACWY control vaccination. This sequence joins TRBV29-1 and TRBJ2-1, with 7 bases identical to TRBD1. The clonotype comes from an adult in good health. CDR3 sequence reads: CSVAPRDRPYNEQFF. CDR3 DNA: TGCAGCGTTGCCCCCCGGGACAGACCCTACAATGAGCAGTTCTTC.